Each of the 22 T cell receptor beta chains below was sequenced from the same sample in a study of early T cells in non-severe SARS-CoV-2 infection. TCRdb processed the 5' RACE reads anew with MiXCR; each CDR3 protein has one entry. The table has more than 95,000 distinct CDR3 sequences, under 15% seen once. The specimen sequenced was whole blood. The receptors shown here come from an adult who was a healthcare worker with PCR-confirmed SARS-CoV-2 infection or an uninfected control (not recorded which).

This clonotype was seen more than once but under ten times. The CDR3 here is CASQTLPTDTQYF. The DNA for the CDR3 is TGCGCCAGTCAGACACTGCCCACAGATACGCAGTATTTT. The chain has TRBV5-1 and TRBJ2-3; D unresolved. V was trimmed by 8 bases and J by 2 bases, leaving 12 bases between them. This CDR3 spans 13 amino acids. Germline loops: CDR1 SGHRS, CDR2 YFSETQ.

This clonotype was detected a few times. This rearrangement joins TRBV12-3 or TRBV12-4 to TRBJ1-5; perhaps TRBD1 as D (5 bases). The CDR3 is 14 residues long. V lost 6 bases and J 3 bases, leaving 12 bases between the germline ends. The CDR3 nucleotides read TGTGCCAGCAGCTCCGACAGATACAATCAGCCCCAGCATTTT. It is translated as CASSSDRYNQPQHF.

The rearrangement links TRBV3-1 to TRBJ2-3; 8 bases fit TRBD1. The CDR3 spans 15 residues. Germline trimming cut 4 bases from V and 6 bases from J; bases unmatched to any gene: 9. The germline CDR1 and CDR2 sequences are LGHDT and YNNKEL (reference sequence). The CDR3 DNA is TGTGCCAGCAGCCCCAGGACAGGGTTGGCGGATACGCAGTATTTT. This gives the protein CASSPRTGLADTQYF.

V gene TRBV27 combines with J gene TRBJ2-7, with D possibly TRBD2 on 6 matching bases. Germline V gene data show CDR1 as MNHEY and CDR2 as SMNVEV (reference sequence). V was shortened by 10 bases and J by 5 bases, with 15 bases between the two germline ends. This CDR3 contains 12 residues. The CDR3 DNA is TGTGCCAAGGGGCTAGCGATCCACGAGCAGTACTTC. Translated, it gives CAKGLAIHEQYF.

This clonotype was observed a few times. The V and J genes are TRBV5-1 and TRBJ2-7; D may be TRBD2 (6 bases). The CDR3 has 16 residues. Germline CDR1 SGHRS, CDR2 YFSETQ. The V and J ends lost 0 bases and 0 bases respectively, with 13 bases between them. The CDR3 sequence: CASSLGGTSNSYEQYF. The CDR3 bases are TGCGCCAGCAGCTTGGGCGGGACCTCAAACTCCTACGAGCAGTACTTC.

The V call is TRBV7-9, the J call TRBJ2-1; 10 nucleotides agree with TRBD2. Germline assignment: CDR1 SEHNR and CDR2 FQNEAQ (reference sequence). J was trimmed by 14 bases and V by 4 bases; bases with no gene match: 8. This CDR3 has 13 residues. The CDR3 sequence is CASSSLDSGGKFF. The CDR3 DNA follows: TGTGCCAGCAGCTCTCTTGATAGCGGGGGGAAGTTCTTC. The full variable domain, rest sourced from reference TRBV7-9 and TRBJ2-1, is DTGVSQNPRHKITKRGQNVTFRCDPISEHNRLYWYRQTLGQGPEFLTYFQNEAQLEKSRLLSDRFSAERPKGSFSTLEIQRTEQGDSAMYLCASSSLDSGGKFFGPGTRLTVL.

This clonotype showed up just a few times. The CDR3 spells CASSQSSNQPQHF. CDR3 DNA: TGTGCCAGCAGCCAATCTAGCAATCAGCCCCAGCATTTT. This chain links TRBV3-1 with TRBJ1-5; D remains ambiguous. Germline lookup yields CDR1 LGHDT and CDR2 YNNKEL (reference sequence). The CDR3 is 13 residues long. The V end was cut by 2 bases, the J end by 0 bases, with 2 bases between.

The sample holds a few counts of this clonotype. This chain joins TRBV6-1 and TRBJ1-6; TRBD1 is a possible D gene (5 bases). CDR3 size: 13 residues. Trimming pared 7 bases from V and 4 bases from J, leaving 8 bases between. Germline assignment: CDR1 MNHNS and CDR2 SASEGT. The CDR3 DNA follows: TGTGCCAGCATCAGGGATTATAATTCACCCCTCCACTTT. It codes for CASIRDYNSPLHF.

This clonotype has more than one count but fewer than ten. The V gene is TRBV2, the J gene TRBJ1-2; the match to TRBD1 covers 10 bases. The junction had 6 bases not matched to a gene; V was cut back by 2 bases and J by 0 bases. This CDR3 comprises 17 residues. CDR1 is SNHLY, CDR2 FYNNEI, per germline. CDR3 sequence (DNA): TGTGCCAGCAGTGAAAGATTGGGACAGGGGACTAACTATGGCTACACCTTC. Translated: CASSERLGQGTNYGYTF.

This clonotype was counted ten times or more. The chain carries TRBV18 and TRBJ2-2; D uncertain. This CDR3 has 13 residues. Germline CDR1 and CDR2: KGHSH and LQKENI. The V gene lost 2 bases and the J gene lost 4 bases, with 5 bases spanning the gap. The CDR3 sequence: CASSPGATGELFF. DNA for the CDR3: TGTGCCAGCTCACCAGGCGCCACCGGGGAGCTGTTTTTT.

This clonotype has just a few counts. The chain uses TRBV7-8 and TRBJ2-2; 7 nucleotides match TRBD2. Trimming removed 5 bases from V and 5 bases from J; junction bases left unmatched: 8. Germline CDR1 is SGHVS and CDR2 is FQNEAQ. The length of the CDR3 is 15 residues. CDR3 protein: CASSPRAGLTGELFF. CDR3 DNA: TGTGCCAGCAGCCCCAGAGCGGGGCTTACCGGGGAGCTGTTTTTT.

The rearrangement links TRBV27 to TRBJ1-4, with TRBD1 as a possible D gene (5 bases). V gave up 6 bases and J gave up 6 bases, with 11 bases separating them. Germline CDR1 and CDR2: MNHEY and SMNVEV (reference sequence). CDR3 length equals 13 residues. The CDR3 reads CASRSGGDEKLFF. CDR3 nucleotide sequence: TGTGCCAGCAGATCCGGGGGGGATGAAAAACTGTTTTTT.

This clonotype was observed at least ten times. The chain links TRBV12-3 or TRBV12-4 to TRBJ1-1, with TRBD1 as a possible D gene (5 bases). V shed 5 bases and J shed 10 bases, with 17 bases lying between them. This CDR3 has 13 amino acids. CDR3 DNA: TGTGCCAGCAGTCCCGACCCGGGGGGGAGAGCTTTCTTT. The encoded protein is CASSPDPGGRAFF.

The V call is TRBV4-1, the J call TRBJ1-5, with D unclear. There are 16 residues in the CDR3. The V end was cut by 1 base, the J end by 6 bases, with 16 bases between. Germline lookup yields CDR1 MGHRA and CDR2 YSYEKL. The CDR3 loop reads CASSQVLEGAGQPQHF. The DNA for the CDR3 is TGCGCCAGCAGCCAAGTTCTAGAGGGCGCGGGTCAGCCCCAGCATTTT.

This clonotype occurred a few times. The chain joins TRBV5-1 to TRBJ1-5, with a weak D call TRBD1 (5 bases). The V and J ends lost 5 bases and 1 base respectively, with 7 bases between them. The germline CDR1 and CDR2 sequences are SGHRS and YFSETQ. The CDR3 is 13 amino acids. The CDR3 nucleotides are TGCGCCAGCAGGAGGGACAGCAATCAGCCCCAGCATTTT. Amino acid sequence: CASRRDSNQPQHF.

This clonotype appeared a few times. The junction differs from germline at one of its ends, possibly a read error. The V gene is TRBV5-4, the J gene TRBJ1-2, with unresolved D. CDR1 is SGHNT, CDR2 YYREEE, per germline (reference sequence). The CDR3 is 17 residues long. The CDR3 region is CAGSLGSTIRANYGYTF. The CDR3, as DNA: TGTGCCGGCAGCTTGGGGTCCACCATTAGAGCTAACTATGGCTACACCTTC.

The chain recombines TRBV25-1 with TRBJ1-2; the D is unclear. The CDR3 is 15 residues long. Germline V gives CDR1 MGHDK, CDR2 SYGVNS. Trimming left V 3 bases short and J 0 bases short, with 11 bases between. The CDR3, as DNA: TGTGCCAGCAGTGACTACGCGGTAGCTAACTATGGCTACACCTTC. Translating it yields CASSDYAVANYGYTF.

A few counts support this clonotype. The chain employs TRBV4-1 and TRBJ2-1; TRBD1 is a possible D gene (6 bases). The CDR3 is 16 amino acids. Germline CDR1 MGHRA, CDR2 YSYEKL. V was shortened by 6 bases and J by 6 bases, with 21 bases between the two germline ends. CDR3 sequence reads: CASSRRTGPTSNEQFF. CDR3 sequence (DNA): TGCGCCAGCAGTCGCAGAACAGGGCCGACTTCCAATGAGCAGTTCTTC.

This clonotype was detected only a few times. This chain uses TRBV18 with TRBJ1-5; D is unclear. Trimming pared 3 bases from V and 5 bases from J, leaving 20 bases between. Germline assignment: CDR1 KGHSH and CDR2 LQKENI. The CDR3 runs 17 residues. In DNA, the CDR3 is TGTGCCAGCTCACCCTCGGTACATACGGAAGGGCATCAGCCCCAGCATTTT. It yields the protein CASSPSVHTEGHQPQHF.

This chain joins TRBV4-1 and TRBJ2-4, with TRBD2 matching over 10 bases. This CDR3 has 17 amino acids. Germline CDR1 and CDR2: MGHRA and YSYEKL. The J segment lost 2 bases and the V segment lost 0 bases, leaving 4 bases of the junction unmatched. The DNA of the CDR3 is TGCGCCAGCAGCCAAGATACTAGCGGGGTATCCAAAAACATTCAGTACTTC. Translation: CASSQDTSGVSKNIQYF.

This clonotype was picked up a small number of times. This rearrangement joins TRBV27 to TRBJ1-5, with D perhaps matching TRBD1 (6 bases). CDR1 and CDR2 (germline): MNHEY, SMNVEV (reference sequence). V was clipped by 4 bases and J by 7 bases, with 17 bases between them. The CDR3 runs 15 residues. The CDR3 loop reads CASSSGTNLGQPQHF. In DNA, the CDR3 is TGTGCCAGCAGTTCCGGGACAAACCTGGGGCAGCCCCAGCATTTT.

This clonotype came up a few times. This chain connects TRBV2 to TRBJ2-1; 7 nucleotides match TRBD2. The trim removed 7 bases at V and 4 bases at J, leaving 7 bases unmatched. The CDR3 covers 14 residues. Germline lookup yields CDR1 SNHLY and CDR2 FYNNEI. This chain's CDR3 is CASTAGAVYNEQFF. CDR3 DNA: TGTGCCAGCACGGCGGGAGCCGTATACAATGAGCAGTTCTTC.